Listed below are T cell receptor beta chains from one sample, sequenced in a study of neoadjuvant anti-PD-1 for oral cavity cancer. Profiling relied on immunoSEQ multiplex PCR, and the TCRdb table lists in-frame clones only, not all of them. The sample records about 15,000 clones, roughly 67% being singletons. Specimen: PBMCs, collected before nivolumab (anti-PD-1) treatment. The receptor set was obtained from a person aged 40 to 85 with oral cavity squamous cell carcinoma. Each CDR3 is given with its conserved first and last residue. A D gene is named only where the DNA matches it firmly. Size is stated for part of the rows, as once, few or many counts, or as a class when the clone is expanded.

NA	TRBJ2-7	once	TRBV7-6	CASSLGVTAEDEQYF	TGTGCCAGCAGCTTAGGGGTGACTGCCGAAGACGAGCAGTACTTC
TRBD1	TRBJ2-7	NA	TRBV2	CASRTGTGSYEQYF	TGTGCCAGCAGAACCGGGACAGGCTCCTACGAGCAGTACTTC
NA	TRBJ1-2	NA	TRBV13	CASSGGGAYGYTF	TGTGCCAGCAGCGGCGGGGGGGCTTATGGCTACACCTTC
NA	TRBJ1-5	NA	TRBV5-5	CASSLEPYGSQPQHF	TGTGCCAGCAGCTTGGAGCCATACGGGAGTCAGCCCCAGCATTTT
NA	TRBJ2-2	once	TRBV5-1	CASSHSGTANTGELFF	TGCGCCAGCAGCCACTCCGGGACTGCGAACACCGGGGAGCTGTTTTTT
NA	TRBJ2-7	NA	TRBV28	CASSLVGAFYEQYF	TGTGCCAGCAGTTTAGTGGGGGCGTTCTACGAGCAGTACTTC
NA	TRBJ1-1	NA	TRBV11-2	CASSLDYRVEAFF	TGTGCCAGCAGCTTAGACTACAGGGTGGAGGCTTTCTTT
TRBD1	TRBJ1-1	NA	TRBV5-1	CASSLGQGAAGTEAFF	TGCGCCAGCAGCTTGGGACAGGGGGCGGCGGGCACTGAAGCTTTCTTT
TRBD2	TRBJ2-5	NA	TRBV7-9	CASSPTSWETQYF	TGTGCCAGCAGCCCGACTAGCTGGGAGACCCAGTACTTC
NA	TRBJ2-2	few	TRBV7-2	CASSLAQGTGELFF	TGTGCCAGCAGCTTAGCGCAAGGTACCGGGGAGCTGTTTTTT